This T cell receptor (beta chain) was sequenced during a study of OX40 agonist ivuxolimab in advanced cancers. The repertoire was sequenced with immunoSEQ multiplex PCR; TCRdb's copy has only in-frame clones and lacks some. Here the sample spans 87,000 or so clones, around 85% being singletons. This CDR3 has 14 residues. J lost 5 bases, V lost 4 bases, and 6 bases had no gene match. Germline CDR1 is MDHEN and CDR2 is SYDVKM. The specimen comprised CD4+ or CD8+ T cells sorted from blood, sampled in a trial of the OX40 agonist ivuxolimab. The rearrangement links TRBV28 to TRBJ1-1, with 8 bases that match TRBD1. The TCR originated in an adult with an advanced solid tumor such as melanoma, head and neck, liver or kidney cancer. The CDR3 DNA follows: TGTGCCAGCAGTTCCGACAGGGGAGGAACTGAAGCTTTCTTT. It translates to CASSSDRGGTEAFF.